This section outlines one T cell receptor (beta chain) sequence together with its context. Libraries were prepared by immunoSEQ multiplex PCR; TCRdb keeps only in-frame clonotypes and omits some of them. This table has tens of thousands of clones, approximately 95% appearing once. Trimming pared 2 bases from V and 0 bases from J, leaving 8 bases between. CDR3 length equals 15 residues. CDR1 and CDR2 (germline): KGHSH, LQKENI. The sample comes from a study of T cell changes during pregnancy in multiple sclerosis. The sequence derives from a female donor with multiple sclerosis, enrolled in a pregnancy study. The genes are TRBV18 and TRBJ1-3; D remains ambiguous. Sequenced material: peripheral blood, taken in the first trimester of pregnancy. CDR3 nucleotides: TGTGCCAGCTCACCAGGTTACAGCTCTGGAAACACCATATATTTT. Protein: CASSPGYSSGNTIYF.